This T cell receptor beta chain was retrieved from a study of cytomegalovirus exposure and HLA in healthy donors. On the study more broadly: Falling in the Caucasian-associated ancestry cluster were 80% to 85% of under 450 genotyped donors.

Overall study findings and caveats: In a later analysis, TCR beta V- and J-gene trimming was associated with a missense DCLRE1C variant. In most subjects, TCR beta sequences reportedly gave accurate predictions of HLA-A and HLA-B alleles. As a later analysis revealed, the rate of TCR association differed by HLA locus, with DRB1 most and HLA-C fewest.

Amplification used 60 Vbeta primers and 13 Jbeta primers. Assay used: immunoSEQ multiplex PCR; TCRdb lists only in-frame clones, some missing. The sample lists some 75,000 clones, roughly 79% seen once, with 5.5% to 7% in the top ten. V was clipped by 1 base and J by 6 bases; unmatched bases: 6. The CDR3 has 16 residues. Germline V gene data show CDR1 as WSHSY and CDR2 as SAAADI. Comments on this clone: Its target is unknown.

The chain employs TRBV10-2 and TRBJ2-1; 10 nucleotides agree with TRBD2. The receptor was isolated from a young man in good health and CMV-seropositive. Sequencing was done on a sample of PBMCs. This CDR3 reads CASSELAGGGGNEQFF. DNA of the CDR3: TGCGCCAGCAGTGAGTTAGCGGGAGGAGGAGGCAATGAGCAGTTCTTC.